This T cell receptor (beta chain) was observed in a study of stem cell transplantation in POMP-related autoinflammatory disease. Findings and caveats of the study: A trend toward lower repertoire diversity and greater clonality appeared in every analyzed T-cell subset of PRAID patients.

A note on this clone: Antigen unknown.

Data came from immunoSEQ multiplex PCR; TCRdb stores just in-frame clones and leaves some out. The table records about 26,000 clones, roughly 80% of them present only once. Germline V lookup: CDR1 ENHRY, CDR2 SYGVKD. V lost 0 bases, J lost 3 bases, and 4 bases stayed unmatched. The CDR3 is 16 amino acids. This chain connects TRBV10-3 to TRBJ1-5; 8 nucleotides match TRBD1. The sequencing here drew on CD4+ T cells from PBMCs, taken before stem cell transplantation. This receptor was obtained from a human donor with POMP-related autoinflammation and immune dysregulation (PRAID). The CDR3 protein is CAISESNRGVNQPQHF. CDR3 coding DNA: TGTGCCATCAGTGAGTCGAACAGGGGGGTCAATCAGCCCCAGCATTTT.